The rows below give T cell receptor beta chains drawn from one sample of a study of T cell responses to AZD1222 COVID-19 vaccine. TCRdb's copy holds only in-frame clones and misses some; the assay was immunoSEQ multiplex PCR. Found here are nearly 110,000 clones, 90% of them singletons; the top ten hold 5.1%. The material was peripheral blood, obtained on day 0 of AZD1222 vaccination. The receptors originated from an adult in good health. Both conserved end residues are part of each CDR3. The order of the fields is J gene, clone size, V gene, D gene, CDR3 DNA, CDR3 protein. D genes are given only for firm matches. Expanded clones get a size class; other rows say once, few or many, or leave the size out.

TRBJ2-7 | - | TRBV4-2 | TRBD2 | TGTGCCAGCAGCCAAGTTTTAGCGGGAGGAGGCGAGCAGTACTTC | CASSQVLAGGGEQYF
TRBJ2-7 | - | TRBV3-1/TRBV3-2 | TRBD2 | TGTGCCAGCAGCCCCGGGACTAGCGTGATCTCCTACGAGCAGTACTTC | CASSPGTSVISYEQYF
TRBJ2-1 | - | TRBV9 | TRBD2 | TGTGCCAGCAGCGTAGGATGGCGGGAGGGCAATGAGCAGTTCTTC | CASSVGWREGNEQFF
TRBJ1-1 | - | TRBV7-6 | - | TGTGCCAGCAGCCTGGGCAGGGCCACTGAAGCTTTCTTT | CASSLGRATEAFF
TRBJ2-3 | - | TRBV7-2 | - | TGTGCCAGCAGCTTAGGGTTTGCCGGGAGTACAGATACGCAGTATTTT | CASSLGFAGSTDTQYF
TRBJ1-1 | - | TRBV3-1/TRBV3-2 | - | TGTGCCAGCACCAACCAGGAGTTTGGCACTGAAGCTTTCTTT | CASTNQEFGTEAFF
TRBJ1-5 | - | TRBV7-3 | TRBD1 | TGTGCCAGCAGCCCCGACAGGGATCAGCCCCAGCATTTT | CASSPDRDQPQHF
TRBJ1-1 | - | TRBV7-9 | TRBD1 | TGTGCCAGCAGCCCCGTACCGGGACAGGGTGCTGAAGCTTTCTTT | CASSPVPGQGAEAFF
TRBJ2-3 | - | TRBV7-9 | - | TGTGCCAGCAGCCCCAGTAGATTAATCGTAGATACGCAGTATTTT | CASSPSRLIVDTQYF
TRBJ2-7 | once | TRBV5-1 | - | TGCGCCAGCAGCTTGCCTCACTCCCGGCCGTTCTACGAGCAGTACTTC | CASSLPHSRPFYEQYF